Following are 8 T cell receptor beta chains from one sample sequenced in a study of blood T cell repertoires in COVID-19. The method was immunoSEQ multiplex PCR; TCRdb's version includes in-frame clones alone and lacks a portion of them. The profile shows over 130,000 clones, approximately 86% of them singletons. The sample comprised peripheral blood. The receptor source for this set is a man aged 65-85 years with acute or convalescent COVID-19.

This clone was detected only once. Written as DNA, the CDR3 is TGTGCCAGCAGCTTAGGACTAGCGGCTAAATTGATACAAGAGACCCAGTACTTC. Protein product: CASSLGLAAKLIQETQYF. V usage is TRBV7-8 and J usage is TRBJ2-5; TRBD2 matches 9 bases. Trimming at V came to 1 base and at J to 2 bases, leaving 11 bases not matched to a gene. This CDR3 has 18 amino acids. From germline, CDR1 is SGHVS and CDR2 FQNEAQ.

The genes are TRBV6-5 and TRBJ1-1, with a possible D match to TRBD1 (5 bases). Germline assignment: CDR1 MNHEY and CDR2 SVGAGI. This CDR3 is 14 amino acids long. V gave up 5 bases and J gave up 4 bases, with 14 bases separating them. Here the CDR3 DNA reads TGTGCCAGCAGTAGGCGGGGGGGGGTCACTGAAGCTTTCTTT. As protein: CASSRRGGVTEAFF.

This chain uses TRBV19 with TRBJ1-5; no clear D. The CDR3 loop spans 12 amino acids. CDR1 is LNHDA and CDR2 is SQIVND in the germline V gene (reference sequence). V was cut by 5 bases and J by 1 base, with 3 bases left in between. The CDR3 loop reads CASSRSNQPQHF. The DNA of the CDR3 is TGTGCCAGTAGTCGGAGCAATCAGCCCCAGCATTTT.

This clone was picked up a small number of times. J is TRBJ2-6 and V is TRBV4-1; weak D call: TRBD1 (5 bases). This CDR3 is built from 15 residues. Germline values: CDR1 MGHRA, CDR2 YSYEKL. With 0 bases removed from V and 3 bases from J, the gap between germline ends came to 6 bases. The CDR3 DNA reads TGCGCCAGCAGCCAAGATCAGGGTGGGGCCAACGTCCTGACTTTC. Its protein product is CASSQDQGGANVLTF.

The chain has TRBV6-5 and TRBJ2-5, with 10 bases that match TRBD1. Trimming cost V 2 bases and J 3 bases; bases outside gene matches: 3. The CDR3 contains 15 residues. Germline V gene data show CDR1 as MNHEY and CDR2 as SVGAGI. The CDR3 DNA reads TGTGCCAGCAGTTACCTGGGACAGGGGAAAGAGACCCAGTACTTC. This gives the protein CASSYLGQGKETQYF.

J is TRBJ2-7 and V is TRBV9, with 9 bases identical to TRBD2. From germline, CDR1 is SGDLS and CDR2 YYNGEE. After removal of 5 bases from V and 4 bases from J, the junction contained 10 bases not matched to a gene. CDR3 length: 15 amino acids. This CDR3 reads CASSPGGGRGYEQYF. In DNA, the CDR3 is TGTGCCAGCAGTCCTGGGGGCGGGAGGGGATACGAGCAGTACTTC.

This clone occurred once. The chain employs TRBV5-4 and TRBJ1-6; 7 bases agree with TRBD1. The CDR3 sequence is 15 residues long. With V trimmed by 3 bases and J by 11 bases, 11 bases remained unmatched. CDR1 and CDR2 (germline): SGHNT, YYREEE (reference sequence). CDR3 sequence: CASSSVDRDRPPLHF. The CDR3 coding sequence is TGTGCCAGCAGCTCTGTCGACAGGGACCGGCCACCCCTCCACTTT.

J is TRBJ2-6 and V is TRBV7-6; tentative D call: TRBD2 (6 bases). Trimming shortened V by 3 bases and J by 0 bases, and 9 bases separated the two germline ends. Germline V CDR1 and CDR2: SGHVS, FNYEAQ. The CDR3 consists of 16 residues. This CDR3 is CASSLTGGSGANVLTF. The CDR3 DNA follows: TGTGCCAGCAGCTTGACCGGGGGCTCTGGGGCCAACGTCCTGACTTTC.